These T cell receptor beta chains were read from a single sample in a study of T-cell memory formation after mild COVID-19. A single record per CDR3 protein comes from TCRdb applying MiXCR to the 5' RACE reads. The sample shows about 470,000 distinct CDR3 sequences, roughly 18% of them seen only once. Specimen: PBMCs or a T cell subset sorted from them (not recorded which). Receptors were obtained from an adult woman who had mild COVID-19 (a few samples of this study predate the infection). Cell type and time point are not known. Both conserved end residues are part of each CDR3. The D gene is left open where the match is weak. Clone size is given for some rows only: seen once, a few or many times, or a class if the clone is expanded.

v_call: TRBV3-1; j_call: TRBJ1-1; clone_size: few; d_call: -; cdr3_nt: TGTGCCAGCAGCCCCGTTGTTCCAGGGATCGGGAGGAACACTGAAGCTTTCTTT; cdr3_aa: CASSPVVPGIGRNTEAFF
v_call: TRBV12-3/TRBV12-4; j_call: TRBJ1-1; clone_size: many; d_call: TRBD1; cdr3_nt: TGTGCCAGCAGTTTCGGACAGGGGGCTGAAGCTTTCTTT; cdr3_aa: CASSFGQGAEAFF
v_call: TRBV7-6; j_call: TRBJ2-1; clone_size: many; d_call: TRBD2; cdr3_nt: TGTGCCAGCAGCCGGAGCGGGGGGGTCTACAATGAGCAGTTCTTC; cdr3_aa: CASSRSGGVYNEQFF
v_call: TRBV30; j_call: TRBJ2-3; clone_size: few; d_call: TRBD2; cdr3_nt: TGTGCCTTCCGTATCGGGCTAGCGGGTAGCACAGATACGCAGTATTTT; cdr3_aa: CAFRIGLAGSTDTQYF
v_call: TRBV12-3/TRBV12-4; j_call: TRBJ2-3; clone_size: few; d_call: TRBD2; cdr3_nt: TGTGCCAGCCTACTACTAGCGGAGGGAACAGATACGCAGTATTTT; cdr3_aa: CASLLLAEGTDTQYF
v_call: TRBV25-1; j_call: TRBJ1-1; clone_size: -; d_call: TRBD1; cdr3_nt: TGTGCCAGCAGTGATCCAGGGGGGTCTGCTGAAGCTTTCTTT; cdr3_aa: CASSDPGGSAEAFF
v_call: TRBV7-9; j_call: TRBJ2-7; clone_size: few; d_call: -; cdr3_nt: TGTGCCAGCAGCCCCGTACACAGCAGGGAAAAAGCATACGAGCAGTACTTC; cdr3_aa: CASSPVHSREKAYEQYF
v_call: TRBV5-6; j_call: TRBJ2-1; clone_size: -; d_call: TRBD1; cdr3_nt: TGTGCCAGCAGCTTCTCTACCACCGGGACAGCCAAACGTAGGCAGTTCTTC; cdr3_aa: CASSFSTTGTAKRRQFF
v_call: TRBV20-1; j_call: TRBJ2-7; clone_size: few; d_call: TRBD2; cdr3_nt: TGCAGTGCTGCCGGGACTAGCGGGGGCCACCGGTACTTC; cdr3_aa: CSAAGTSGGHRYF
v_call: TRBV20-1; j_call: TRBJ1-1; clone_size: -; d_call: TRBD1; cdr3_nt: TGCAGTGCTAGAGATGGCGGGACAGCGAACACTGAAGCTTTCTTT; cdr3_aa: CSARDGGTANTEAFF
v_call: TRBV4-2; j_call: TRBJ2-5; clone_size: few; d_call: TRBD2; cdr3_nt: TGTGCCAGCAGCCGGGGGACTAGCGGGAGTGAGACCCAGTACTTC; cdr3_aa: CASSRGTSGSETQYF
v_call: TRBV7-2; j_call: TRBJ2-7; clone_size: -; d_call: TRBD2; cdr3_nt: TGTGCCAGCAGCTGGGGGGGGTCTGGAGGGGACTCCTACGAGCAGTACTTC; cdr3_aa: CASSWGGSGGDSYEQYF
v_call: TRBV29-1; j_call: TRBJ2-1; clone_size: few; d_call: -; cdr3_nt: TGCAGCGTTCATGTAGGTGAGCAGTTCTTC; cdr3_aa: CSVHVGEQFF
v_call: TRBV4-1; j_call: TRBJ2-1; clone_size: -; d_call: -; cdr3_nt: TGCGCCAGCAGCCAGGCTCAGGGGAACAATGAGCAGTTCTTC; cdr3_aa: CASSQAQGNNEQFF
v_call: TRBV10-3; j_call: TRBJ1-2; clone_size: few; d_call: -; cdr3_nt: TGTGCCATCAGTGCGACAGTAGATACTAACTATGGCTACACCTTC; cdr3_aa: CAISATVDTNYGYTF
v_call: TRBV4-3; j_call: TRBJ2-7; clone_size: -; d_call: -; cdr3_nt: TGCGCCAGCAGCCAAGCGGGGTCGGCAGGCTACGAGCAGTACTTC; cdr3_aa: CASSQAGSAGYEQYF
v_call: TRBV7-3; j_call: TRBJ2-2; clone_size: -; d_call: TRBD1; cdr3_nt: TGTGCCAGCAGCCCCACGGCTGGGACAGGGTCCACCGGGGAGCTGTTTTTT; cdr3_aa: CASSPTAGTGSTGELFF
v_call: TRBV5-1; j_call: TRBJ2-1; clone_size: few; d_call: TRBD2; cdr3_nt: TGCGCCAGCAGCCTTAGCGGGCCTTACAATGAGCAGTTCTTC; cdr3_aa: CASSLSGPYNEQFF
v_call: TRBV12-3/TRBV12-4; j_call: TRBJ2-7; clone_size: few; d_call: -; cdr3_nt: TGTGCCAGCAGTTTAAGGGAGCGGCCCTACGAGCAGTACTTC; cdr3_aa: CASSLRERPYEQYF
v_call: TRBV5-1; j_call: TRBJ1-1; clone_size: -; d_call: -; cdr3_nt: TGCGCCAGCAGCTTGTGGGGCTGGAACACTGAAGCTTTCTTT; cdr3_aa: CASSLWGWNTEAFF
v_call: TRBV12-3/TRBV12-4; j_call: TRBJ2-1; clone_size: many; d_call: -; cdr3_nt: TGTGCCAGCAGTTTGGGGAACTACAATGAGCAGTTCTTC; cdr3_aa: CASSLGNYNEQFF
v_call: TRBV3-1; j_call: TRBJ1-1; clone_size: few; d_call: TRBD1; cdr3_nt: TGTGCCAGCAGCCACGCCGGGACAAGGGGGCCGAACACTGAAGCTTTCTTT; cdr3_aa: CASSHAGTRGPNTEAFF
v_call: TRBV5-1; j_call: TRBJ2-1; clone_size: -; d_call: -; cdr3_nt: TGCGCCAGCAGGGTGGGGGGCAGCTCCTACAATGAGCAGTTCTTC; cdr3_aa: CASRVGGSSYNEQFF
v_call: TRBV19; j_call: TRBJ2-7; clone_size: -; d_call: -; cdr3_nt: TGTGCCAGTAGTATGGGACTTCCCTACGAGCAGTACTTC; cdr3_aa: CASSMGLPYEQYF
v_call: TRBV7-3; j_call: TRBJ2-5; clone_size: -; d_call: -; cdr3_nt: TGTGCCAGCAGCTTAGGGCGTGCGGCCCAAGAGACCCAGTACTTC; cdr3_aa: CASSLGRAAQETQYF
v_call: TRBV5-4; j_call: TRBJ1-1; clone_size: -; d_call: -; cdr3_nt: TGTGCCAGCAGTTTCCGGGGGGGTAGGACTGAAGCTTTCTTT; cdr3_aa: CASSFRGGRTEAFF
v_call: TRBV7-6; j_call: TRBJ1-6; clone_size: -; d_call: -; cdr3_nt: TGTGCCAGCAGCTTACAACAGGGATTAAATTCACCCCTCCACTTT; cdr3_aa: CASSLQQGLNSPLHF
v_call: TRBV7-9; j_call: TRBJ2-5; clone_size: -; d_call: -; cdr3_nt: TGTGCCAGCAGCTTAGTTCTGGCGAACCAAGAGACCCAGTACTTC; cdr3_aa: CASSLVLANQETQYF
v_call: TRBV7-9; j_call: TRBJ2-7; clone_size: -; d_call: TRBD1; cdr3_nt: TGTGCCAGCAGCTCCCTATGGGACAGGGTTGACGAGCAGTACTTC; cdr3_aa: CASSSLWDRVDEQYF
v_call: TRBV5-1; j_call: TRBJ1-1; clone_size: -; d_call: TRBD1; cdr3_nt: TGCGCCAGCAGCTTGGCCAGGGGGCCCACTGAAGCTTTCTTT; cdr3_aa: CASSLARGPTEAFF
v_call: TRBV12-3/TRBV12-4; j_call: TRBJ1-3; clone_size: many; d_call: -; cdr3_nt: TGTGCCAGCAGCCCGGGGGTCATAAACACCATATATTTT; cdr3_aa: CASSPGVINTIYF
v_call: TRBV18; j_call: TRBJ2-3; clone_size: few; d_call: TRBD2; cdr3_nt: TGTGCCAGCTCGTCGACTAGCGGGAGTGCATCTGATACGCAGTATTTT; cdr3_aa: CASSSTSGSASDTQYF
v_call: TRBV6-5; j_call: TRBJ2-1; clone_size: -; d_call: TRBD2; cdr3_nt: TGTGCCAGCAGCCCATCTAGTGGAGGCGGGAGTTCATACAATGAGCAGTTCTTC; cdr3_aa: CASSPSSGGGSSYNEQFF
v_call: TRBV5-1; j_call: TRBJ2-1; clone_size: few; d_call: TRBD1; cdr3_nt: TGCGCCAGCAGCACTATCCGGGACAGGGGCTACAATGAGCAGTTCTTC; cdr3_aa: CASSTIRDRGYNEQFF
v_call: TRBV6-2/TRBV6-3; j_call: TRBJ2-1; clone_size: -; d_call: TRBD2; cdr3_nt: TGTGCCAGCAGCTGGGGGATAGCGGGAAACGGCAATGAGCAGTTCTTC; cdr3_aa: CASSWGIAGNGNEQFF
v_call: TRBV12-3/TRBV12-4; j_call: TRBJ2-1; clone_size: many; d_call: TRBD2; cdr3_nt: TGTGCCAGCAGTCGTCCACTCCAGAGCGGGAGAAGCAATGAGCAGTTCTTC; cdr3_aa: CASSRPLQSGRSNEQFF
v_call: TRBV28; j_call: TRBJ1-2; clone_size: once; d_call: -; cdr3_nt: TGTGCCAGCGGCATACAGGGCCCCACTCTTAACTATGGCTACACCTTC; cdr3_aa: CASGIQGPTLNYGYTF
v_call: TRBV12-3/TRBV12-4; j_call: TRBJ2-1; clone_size: -; d_call: -; cdr3_nt: TGTGCCAGCAGTTTTCCATCGGTTGAGGGGAATGAGCAGTTCTTC; cdr3_aa: CASSFPSVEGNEQFF
v_call: TRBV20-1; j_call: TRBJ1-5; clone_size: -; d_call: -; cdr3_nt: TGCAGTGCCGCCGACAGGAGAGGTAGCAATCAGCCCCAGCATTTT; cdr3_aa: CSAADRRGSNQPQHF
v_call: TRBV16; j_call: TRBJ2-7; clone_size: -; d_call: -; cdr3_nt: TGTGCCAGCAGCCAGACTCGGGACGGCTACGAGCAGTACTTC; cdr3_aa: CASSQTRDGYEQYF
v_call: TRBV7-9; j_call: TRBJ1-2; clone_size: -; d_call: TRBD1; cdr3_nt: TGTGCCGGTGGGGACAGGGAAAGAGCGTATGGCTACACCTTC; cdr3_aa: CAGGDRERAYGYTF
v_call: TRBV5-4; j_call: TRBJ2-1; clone_size: -; d_call: -; cdr3_nt: TGTGCCAGCAGCCCAGGACCCCCTGGGGGCAATGAGCAGTTCTTC; cdr3_aa: CASSPGPPGGNEQFF
v_call: TRBV5-1; j_call: TRBJ1-1; clone_size: -; d_call: TRBD1; cdr3_nt: TGCGCCAGCAGCTTGGGTCAGGGGGCGATTGGCACTGAAGCTTTCTTT; cdr3_aa: CASSLGQGAIGTEAFF
v_call: TRBV3-1; j_call: TRBJ1-1; clone_size: -; d_call: -; cdr3_nt: TGTGCCAGCAGCCAACGGGGTGGGAACACTGAAGCTTTCTTT; cdr3_aa: CASSQRGGNTEAFF
v_call: TRBV6-6; j_call: TRBJ2-7; clone_size: few; d_call: -; cdr3_nt: TGTGCCAGCGGGCCGGGCAGAAAGGACGAGCAGTACTTC; cdr3_aa: CASGPGRKDEQYF
v_call: TRBV4-3; j_call: TRBJ2-3; clone_size: -; d_call: -; cdr3_nt: TGCGCCAGCAGCCAAGCGGTTGGGTTTGCGATAAGCACAGATACGCAGTATTTT; cdr3_aa: CASSQAVGFAISTDTQYF
v_call: TRBV9; j_call: TRBJ2-2; clone_size: -; d_call: TRBD2; cdr3_nt: TGTGCCAGCAGCGTAGGCGGGGGGGAAGGCACCGGGGAGCTGTTTTTT; cdr3_aa: CASSVGGGEGTGELFF
v_call: TRBV29-1; j_call: TRBJ1-5; clone_size: -; d_call: -; cdr3_nt: TGCAGCGTTAGAGGGACATCAGAACAGCCCCAGCATTTT; cdr3_aa: CSVRGTSEQPQHF
v_call: TRBV19; j_call: TRBJ1-4; clone_size: -; d_call: -; cdr3_nt: TGTGCCAGTATCGGTCGGAGTAATGAAAAACTGTTTTTT; cdr3_aa: CASIGRSNEKLFF
v_call: TRBV12-3/TRBV12-4; j_call: TRBJ1-2; clone_size: few; d_call: -; cdr3_nt: TGTGCCAGCAGTGGGGGACGAAGTGGCGCCTTCTATGGCTACACCTTC; cdr3_aa: CASSGGRSGAFYGYTF
v_call: TRBV20-1; j_call: TRBJ2-7; clone_size: -; d_call: -; cdr3_nt: TGCAGTGCTAGCCTACGGCGGGAAGGCTACGAGCAGTACTTC; cdr3_aa: CSASLRREGYEQYF
v_call: TRBV12-3/TRBV12-4; j_call: TRBJ2-7; clone_size: few; d_call: -; cdr3_nt: TGTGCCAGCAGTTTCTTTAACAGCGCCTACGAGCAGTACTTC; cdr3_aa: CASSFFNSAYEQYF
v_call: TRBV5-1; j_call: TRBJ2-2; clone_size: few; d_call: -; cdr3_nt: TGCGCCAGCACACCAGGGAACACCGGGGAGCTGTTTTTT; cdr3_aa: CASTPGNTGELFF
v_call: TRBV30; j_call: TRBJ2-7; clone_size: few; d_call: -; cdr3_nt: TGTGCCTGGATGGCAGTGAAGTCCTACGAGCAGTACTTC; cdr3_aa: CAWMAVKSYEQYF
v_call: TRBV18; j_call: TRBJ2-7; clone_size: few; d_call: -; cdr3_nt: TGTGCCAGCTCACCCGGACAGAAAACCTACGAGCAGTACTTC; cdr3_aa: CASSPGQKTYEQYF